The sequence of this T cell receptor beta chain was determined in a study of cytomegalovirus exposure and HLA in healthy donors. Study-level points and caveats: On later analysis, the bulk of CMV-associated TCR beta chains appeared to be HLA-restricted.

Both 60 Vbeta primers and 13 Jbeta primers went into the PCR. This table comes from immunoSEQ multiplex PCR, and its TCRdb copy is limited to in-frame clones, with some not included. The sample carries about 120,000 clones, over 60% recorded once. V lost 4 bases and J lost 2; bases outside the gene matches: 3. Germline values: CDR1 SGHRS, CDR2 YFSETQ. The CDR3 extends over 14 amino acids. Concerning this clone: The target antigen is unknown. This sample also contains other DNA sequences that code for the same CDR3.

V is TRBV5-1 and J is TRBJ2-1; 7 positions match TRBD2. Input material: PBMCs. The source of this sequence is a man aged 40-50 years in good health and CMV-seropositive. The CDR3 coding sequence is TGCGCCAGCAGCCCGAGCGGGGCCTACAATGAGCAGTTCTTC. Translating it yields CASSPSGAYNEQFF.